This TCR beta chain was profiled in a study of T cells in Graves' hyperthyroidism and ophthalmopathy. Study summary: It was at initial diagnosis, before any treatment, that peripheral blood was collected.

Study-wide points: Clonotypes that were expanded in thyroid above 0.001 mostly appeared in blood too.

Concerning this clonotype itself: The antigen remains unidentified. Being one base from a much bigger clone, this may be a read error.

TCR beta CDR3 regions were amplified from RNA transcripts. The HTBI primer set drove a first-round RT-PCR of the TCR CDR3. TCRdb itself ran the multiplex PCR reads through MiXCR, one entry per CDR3 protein. Among about 200,000 distinct CDR3 sequences, less than 20% were seen once, and the ten largest hold 53%. It was approximately 9.4 ml of fresh peripheral blood that supplied the PBMCs. The specimen sequenced was blood. The receptor was isolated from a woman in her fifties or sixties with Graves' hyperthyroidism.

CDR3 nucleotide sequence: TGTGCCAGCAGTTACCCACCAGGAAAGCCCTACGAGCAGTACTTC. This gives the protein CASSYPPGKPYEQYF. V is TRBV6-2 or TRBV6-3 and J is TRBJ2-7, with unresolved D. Trimming removed 2 bases from V and 2 bases from J, with 13 bases in between. The CDR3 has 15 amino acids. The germline V gene encodes CDR1 MNHEY and CDR2 SVGEGT.